What follows are 30 T cell receptor beta chains derived from one specimen sequenced in a study of T cell responses to AZD1222 COVID-19 vaccine. Assay used: immunoSEQ multiplex PCR; TCRdb lists only in-frame clones, some missing. The sample includes 130,000 to 150,000 clones, 75% to 90% of them seen just once. Here the sequenced sample was peripheral blood, taken on day 0 of MenACWY control vaccination. Receptors originate from an adult in good health.

The chain combines TRBV15 with TRBJ1-6; D gene uncertain. Per the germline V gene, CDR1 is LNHNV and CDR2 is YYDKDF (reference sequence). The CDR3 covers 16 residues. V lost 0 bases and J 7 bases, leaving 13 bases between the germline ends. CDR3 nucleotides: TGTGCCACCAGCAGAGATATGCCAGGCTCCAATTCACCCCTCCACTTT. It is translated as CATSRDMPGSNSPLHF. Filled out from reference TRBV15 and TRBJ1-6, the complete variable domain reads DAMVIQNPRYQVTQFGKPVTLSCSQTLNHNVMYWYQQKSSQAPKLLFHYYDKDFNNEADTPDNFQSRRPNTSFCFLDIRSPGLGDTAMYLCATSRDMPGSNSPLHFGNGTRLTVT.

The V call is TRBV24-1, the J call TRBJ2-1, with TRBD2 matching over 15 bases. The trim removed 2 bases at V and 2 bases at J, leaving 3 bases unmatched. The CDR3 runs to 18 residues. Germline V gene lookup returns CDR1 KGHDR and CDR2 SFDVKD. The CDR3: CATSDYRTSGGAYNEQFF. In nucleotides, the CDR3 is TGTGCCACCAGTGATTATCGGACTAGCGGGGGGGCCTACAATGAGCAGTTCTTC.

CDR3 protein: CASSNRGVEQFF. The CDR3 coding sequence is TGTGCCAGCAGTAACAGGGGGGTTGAGCAGTTCTTC. The chain links TRBV12-3 or TRBV12-4 to TRBJ2-1; 8 positions match TRBD1. V trimming: 5 bases; J trimming: 9 bases; junction bases outside the gene matches: 3. The CDR3 is 12 amino acids.

V usage is TRBV3-1 (or the pseudogene TRBV3-2) and J usage is TRBJ1-5; unclear D gene. Trimming pared 4 bases from V and 0 bases from J, leaving 7 bases between. From germline, CDR1 is LGHDT and CDR2 YNNKEL (reference sequence). The length of the CDR3 is 14 residues. The CDR3 DNA follows: TGTGCCAGCAGCCTGGCACTTAGCAATCAGCCCCAGCATTTT. Translating it yields CASSLALSNQPQHF.

The rearrangement joins TRBV11-1 to TRBJ2-1; 9 bases are a match to TRBD2. V shed 1 base, J shed 2 bases, and the junction held 0 bases outside the gene matches. Germline CDR1 reads SGHAT; CDR2 reads FQDESV (reference sequence). The CDR3 consists of 15 residues. The CDR3: CASSLGGGAYNEQFF. The CDR3 coding sequence is TGTGCCAGCAGCTTAGGCGGGGGGGCCTACAATGAGCAGTTCTTC.

The gene calls are TRBV5-8 and TRBJ2-7; possibly TRBD1 for D (5 bases). CDR1 and CDR2 (germline): SGHTS, YDEGEE. The V end lost 4 bases, the J end lost 3 bases, and 11 bases lay between the germline ends. CDR3 length: 13 amino acids. The CDR3, as DNA: TGTGCCAGCAGCCCAGGACATATCTACGAGCAGTACGTC. Encoded protein: CASSPGHIYEQYV.

This clone appeared a single time. The chain joins TRBV9 to TRBJ2-6, with D maybe TRBD1 (5 bases). V dropped 3 bases and J dropped 0 bases, with 13 bases sitting between them. Germline-derived CDR1 and CDR2 are SGDLS and YYNGEE. The length of the CDR3 is 17 residues. The CDR3 is CASSGTDMPSGANVLTF. For the CDR3, the DNA is TGTGCCAGCAGCGGAACGGACATGCCCTCTGGGGCCAACGTCCTGACTTTC.

The rearrangement links TRBV14 to TRBJ2-6; D is unclear. Trimming took off 1 base at V and 0 bases at J, with 16 bases between the two ends. The CDR3 totals 19 residues. In germline, CDR1 is SGHDN, CDR2 FVKESK. The DNA for the CDR3 is TGTGCCAGCAGCCAAGTTCTGACAAGGTCCCACTCTGGGGCCAACGTCCTGACTTTC. Protein sequence: CASSQVLTRSHSGANVLTF.

The chain has TRBV19 and TRBJ1-5, with D possibly matching TRBD1 (6 bases). V was cut by 1 base and J by 6 bases, with 10 bases left in between. CDR1 is LNHDA and CDR2 is SQIVND in the germline V gene (reference sequence). This CDR3 is built from 14 residues. The CDR3 nucleotides read TGTGCCAGTAGTATAGCCAGGGACATTCAGCCCCAGCATTTT. Its translation: CASSIARDIQPQHF.

In its sample, this clone was seen once. V is TRBV30 and J is TRBJ1-2, with 7 nucleotides matching TRBD1. This CDR3 spans 13 amino acids. The J segment lost 8 bases and the V segment lost 4 bases, leaving 10 bases of the junction unmatched. Germline assignment: CDR1 GTSNPN and CDR2 SVGIG (reference sequence). CDR3 amino acids: CAWNPQGLGGYTF. CDR3 nucleotides: TGTGCCTGGAATCCACAGGGGTTGGGCGGCTACACCTTC.

This chain links TRBV30 with TRBJ1-5; D remains unclear. CDR3 length: 14 amino acids. V lost 3 bases to trimming and J lost 0 bases, with 9 bases between them. Germline values: CDR1 GTSNPN, CDR2 SVGIG (reference sequence). The DNA of the CDR3 is TGTGCCTGGAGCCCCGGATATAGCAATCAGCCCCAGCATTTT. Amino acids: CAWSPGYSNQPQHF.

The chain recombines TRBV6-5 with TRBJ2-7; D possibly corresponds to TRBD1 (5 bases). Germline V CDR1 and CDR2: MNHEY, SVGAGI. Deletions cut 6 bases from V and 3 bases from J, with 15 bases between. The CDR3 sequence is 14 residues long. The CDR3 loop reads CASSRTRNNYEQYF. The CDR3 DNA reads TGTGCCAGCAGCCGGACACGGAATAACTACGAGCAGTACTTC.

Many counts were recorded for this clone. The rearrangement links TRBV13 to TRBJ2-5; a possible D gene is TRBD2 (5 bases). Germline V gene sequence: CDR1 PRHDT, CDR2 FYEKMQ (reference sequence). The CDR3 has 13 residues. The V and J ends lost 4 bases and 5 bases respectively, with 11 bases between them. The CDR3 loop is CASSYGVRETQYF. The CDR3 bases are TGTGCCAGCAGCTACGGGGTGAGGGAGACCCAGTACTTC.

This rearrangement joins TRBV3-1 (or the pseudogene TRBV3-2) to TRBJ2-5; the D gene is possibly TRBD2 (6 bases). Germline CDR1 is LGHDT and CDR2 is YNNKEL (reference sequence). CDR3 length equals 15 residues. The germline V and J ends were trimmed by 4 bases and 5 bases, with 17 bases remaining between them. The CDR3 protein is CASSLGTGSGETQYF. In DNA form, the CDR3 reads TGTGCCAGCAGCCTCGGGACGGGGAGCGGGGAGACCCAGTACTTC.

The rearrangement links TRBV7-2 to TRBJ1-1; perhaps TRBD1 as D (5 bases). V was pared by 5 bases and J by 1 base, with 8 bases between. The CDR3 is made up of 13 amino acids. The germline CDR1 and CDR2 sequences are SGHTA and FQGNSA. The CDR3 DNA reads TGTGCCAGCAGCCTACAGGAGAACACTGAAGCTTTCTTT. It translates to CASSLQENTEAFF.

The CDR3 sequence is CASSWTGSSYEQYF. The CDR3 DNA follows: TGTGCCAGCAGTTGGACGGGCAGCTCCTACGAGCAGTACTTC. The rearrangement uses TRBV27 and TRBJ2-7; the D is unclear. The CDR3 is made up of 14 amino acids. CDR1 MNHEY and CDR2 SMNVEV come from the germline V gene (reference sequence). V was cut by 4 bases and J by 0 bases, with 10 bases left in between.

The chain couples TRBV6-5 to TRBJ2-5; a weak D match, TRBD2 (5 bases). This CDR3 has 14 residues. Germline V lookup: CDR1 MNHEY, CDR2 SVGAGI. The V end was cut by 10 bases, the J end by 0 bases, with 15 bases between. Written as DNA, the CDR3 is TGTGCCATCTCGCGGGCCATCTACCAAGAGACCCAGTACTTC. Translating it yields CAISRAIYQETQYF.

This clone has only one observation. The chain has TRBV21-1 and TRBJ2-7; the D call of TRBD1 is as the table states it, not checked on the DNA. TRBV21-1 is flagged as a pseudogene. The CDR3 length is 14 residues. The CDR3 is CASIGGQGGVEQYF. As DNA, the CDR3 is TGTGCCAGCATTGGGGGACAGGGTGGGGTCGAGCAGTACTTC.

As concerns this clone: A junction boundary mismatches the germline segment, possibly from a read error. The rearrangement links TRBV6-2 or TRBV6-3 to TRBJ1-6; possible D gene TRBD1, 6 bases. The V gene's germline CDR1 is MNHEY and CDR2 SVGEGT. This CDR3 comprises 13 residues. DNA of the CDR3: TGTGCCAGCAGTCTCCAGGGGAGGGCCCCTCCATACTTT. The encoded protein is CASSLQGRAPPYF.

The gene calls are TRBV4-2 and TRBJ2-1, with D uncertain. The CDR3 is made up of 14 amino acids. Germline CDR1 and CDR2: LGHNA and YNFKEQ. The V end lost 0 bases, the J end lost 3 bases, and 6 bases lay between the germline ends. In DNA form, the CDR3 reads TGTGCCAGCAGCCAAGATCAAGACTACAATGAGCAGTTCTTC. Translating it yields CASSQDQDYNEQFF.

The rearrangement uses TRBV4-1 and TRBJ2-7, with D hard to call. Between the trimmed V and J ends, which lost 4 bases and 4 bases, there was a span of 14 bases. Germline CDR1 reads MGHRA; CDR2 reads YSYEKL. This CDR3 region has 14 residues. CDR3 in DNA: TGCGCCAGCAGCCTTCAGACTCAATCTTACGAGCAGTACTTC. Protein product: CASSLQTQSYEQYF.

The chain employs TRBV15 and TRBJ2-3; D call uncertain. In germline, CDR1 is LNHNV, CDR2 YYDKDF (reference sequence). V was pared by 6 bases and J by 2 bases, with 15 bases between. The CDR3 sequence is 15 residues long. The CDR3 DNA reads as TGTGCCACCAGGGCCAAAGTGGAATACACAGATACGCAGTATTTT. Translating gives CATRAKVEYTDTQYF. Combining the CDR3 with reference TRBV15 and TRBJ2-3 gives the whole variable domain DAMVIQNPRYQVTQFGKPVTLSCSQTLNHNVMYWYQQKSSQAPKLLFHYYDKDFNNEADTPDNFQSRRPNTSFCFLDIRSPGLGDTAMYLCATRAKVEYTDTQYFGPGTRLTVL.

J is TRBJ1-3 and V is TRBV7-9; no definite D call. V was clipped by 5 bases and J by 8 bases, with 16 bases between them. Germline V lookup: CDR1 SEHNR, CDR2 FQNEAQ (reference sequence). This CDR3 comprises 14 residues. DNA of the CDR3: TGTGCCAGCAGCCCGGACTCGTTAATAGACACCATATATTTT. Translating it yields CASSPDSLIDTIYF.

This chain links TRBV18 with TRBJ1-6; 10 bases are a match to TRBD1. V gave up 8 bases and J gave up 10 bases; unmatched junction bases: 8. There are 14 residues in the CDR3. CDR1 is KGHSH, CDR2 LQKENI, per germline. CDR3 nucleotides: TGTGCCAGCGCCGACGACAGGGGGCAGTCACCCCTCCACTTT. The encoded protein is CASADDRGQSPLHF.

This clone was detected only a few times. The chain links TRBV2 to TRBJ2-3; 7 bases agree with TRBD2. Germline V gene data show CDR1 as SNHLY and CDR2 as FYNNEI. This CDR3 contains 13 residues. V shed 11 bases, J shed 3 bases, and the junction held 8 bases outside the gene matches. The CDR3 here is CAGASGATDTQYF. The CDR3 DNA sequence: TGTGCCGGGGCCAGCGGGGCGACAGATACGCAGTATTTT.

This clone was observed a single time. The rearrangement uses TRBV5-1 and TRBJ2-7, with 12 bases matching TRBD1. The germline gives CDR1 SGHRS, CDR2 YFSETQ. This CDR3 is built from 15 residues. V lost 2 bases to trimming and J lost 2 bases; unmatched junction nucleotides: 2. The CDR3 DNA reads as TGCGCCAGCAGCTTCCGGGACAGGGGGCCCTACGAGCAGTACTTC. Residues: CASSFRDRGPYEQYF.

This clone was observed once. The chain carries TRBV18 and TRBJ2-3, with a weak D call TRBD2 (5 bases). Germline CDR1 KGHSH, CDR2 LQKENI. The CDR3 length is 10 residues. V gave up 11 bases and J gave up 5 bases, with 8 bases separating them. The CDR3 loop reads CASREDTQYF. The CDR3 DNA reads as TGTGCCTCCCGGGAAGATACGCAGTATTTT.

This clone was counted a single time. This chain uses TRBV5-1 with TRBJ1-1; D perhaps matches TRBD1 (5 bases). The CDR3 sequence is 15 residues long. Germline V gene data show CDR1 as SGHRS and CDR2 as YFSETQ. Trimming took 0 bases from V and 2 from J, leaving 11 bases between them. This chain's CDR3 is CASSLAGRGNTEAFF. The CDR3, as DNA: TGCGCCAGCAGCTTGGCGGGGAGGGGAAACACTGAAGCTTTCTTT.

There are a few counts of this clone. This rearrangement joins TRBV3-1 (or the pseudogene TRBV3-2) to TRBJ1-1; TRBD1 is a possible D gene (6 bases). Germline lookup yields CDR1 LGHDT and CDR2 YNNKEL (reference sequence). Trimming pared 4 bases from V and 8 bases from J, leaving 14 bases between. The CDR3 contains 13 residues. The CDR3 DNA is TGTGCCAGCAGCCCCACGGGGGGCCGCGAAGCTTTCTTT. This codes for CASSPTGGREAFF.

The chain couples TRBV7-9 to TRBJ1-3; D remains unclear. Germline V lookup: CDR1 SEHNR, CDR2 FQNEAQ (reference sequence). The CDR3 loop spans 16 amino acids. The germline V and J ends were trimmed by 1 base and 2 bases, with 12 bases remaining between them. CDR3 sequence reads: CASSLGGGQPGNTIYF. CDR3 DNA: TGTGCCAGCAGCTTAGGGGGTGGCCAGCCTGGAAACACCATATATTTT. The full variable domain, its missing parts supplied by reference TRBV7-9 and TRBJ1-3, is DTGVSQNPRHKITKRGQNVTFRCDPISEHNRLYWYRQTLGQGPEFLTYFQNEAQLEKSRLLSDRFSAERPKGSFSTLEIQRTEQGDSAMYLCASSLGGGQPGNTIYFGEGSWLTVV.